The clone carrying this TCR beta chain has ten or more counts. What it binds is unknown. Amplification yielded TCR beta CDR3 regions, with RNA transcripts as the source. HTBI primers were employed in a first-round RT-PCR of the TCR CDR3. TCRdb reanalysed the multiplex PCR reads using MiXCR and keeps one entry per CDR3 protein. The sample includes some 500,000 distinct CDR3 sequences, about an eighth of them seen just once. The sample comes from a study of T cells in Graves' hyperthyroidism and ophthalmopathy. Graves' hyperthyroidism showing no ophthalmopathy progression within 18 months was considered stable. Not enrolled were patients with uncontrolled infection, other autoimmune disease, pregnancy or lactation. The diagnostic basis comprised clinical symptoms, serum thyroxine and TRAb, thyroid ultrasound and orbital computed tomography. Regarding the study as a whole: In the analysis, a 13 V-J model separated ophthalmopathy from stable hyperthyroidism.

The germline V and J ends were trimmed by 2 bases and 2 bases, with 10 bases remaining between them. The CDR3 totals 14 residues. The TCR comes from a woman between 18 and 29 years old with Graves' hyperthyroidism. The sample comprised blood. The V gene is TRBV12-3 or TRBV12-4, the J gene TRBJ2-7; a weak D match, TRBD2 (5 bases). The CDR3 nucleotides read TGTGCCAGCAGTTTAAGGCACGGGGCCTACGAGCAGTACTTC. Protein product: CASSLRHGAYEQYF.